This TCR beta chain was captured in a study of T cells in Graves' hyperthyroidism and ophthalmopathy. V trimming: 0 bases; J trimming: 6 bases; junction bases outside the gene matches: 5. From germline, CDR1 is SGHRS and CDR2 YFSETQ. The CDR3 contains 16 residues. Regions amplified from RNA transcripts were the TCR beta CDR3 regions. Researchers ran a first-round RT-PCR on the TCR CDR3 using the HTBI primer set. Each CDR3 protein is one row after TCRdb ran MiXCR on the multiplex PCR reads. This sample has 250,000 to 400,000 distinct CDR3 sequences, with roughly 13% found just once. The authors obtained PBMCs from about 9.5 ml of fresh peripheral blood.

The specimen sequenced was blood. The receptor comes from a woman aged 35 to 49 with Graves' ophthalmopathy. The V call is TRBV5-1, the J call TRBJ2-1; TRBD2 agrees at 11 bases. CDR3: CASSLATTSGSNEQFF. CDR3 in DNA: TGCGCCAGCAGCTTGGCCACAACTAGCGGGAGCAATGAGCAGTTCTTC. The full variable domain, its missing parts supplied by reference TRBV5-1 and TRBJ2-1, is KAGVTQTPRYLIKTRGQQVTLSCSPISGHRSVSWYQQTPGQGLQFLFEYFSETQRNKGNFPGRFSGRQFSNSRSEMNVSTLELGDSALYLCASSLATTSGSNEQFFGPGTRLTVL.